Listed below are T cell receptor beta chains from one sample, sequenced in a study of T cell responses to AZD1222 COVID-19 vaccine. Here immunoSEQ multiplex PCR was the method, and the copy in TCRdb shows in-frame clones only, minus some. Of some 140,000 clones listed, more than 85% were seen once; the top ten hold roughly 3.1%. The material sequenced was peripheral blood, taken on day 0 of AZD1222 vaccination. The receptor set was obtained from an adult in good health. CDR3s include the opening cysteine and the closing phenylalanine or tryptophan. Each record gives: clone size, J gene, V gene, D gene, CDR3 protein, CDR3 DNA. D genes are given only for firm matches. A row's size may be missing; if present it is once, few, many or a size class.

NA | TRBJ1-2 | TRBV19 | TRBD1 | CASRPFLGQGGYTF | TGTGCCAGTAGACCATTTCTAGGACAGGGTGGCTACACCTTC
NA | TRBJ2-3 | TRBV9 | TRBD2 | CASSGLAGGRSDTQYF | TGTGCCAGCAGCGGCCTAGCGGGGGGGCGATCAGATACGCAGTATTTT
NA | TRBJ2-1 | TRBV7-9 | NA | CASSSVRGGDVDEQFF | TGTGCCAGCAGCTCCGTTCGAGGTGGTGATGTGGATGAGCAGTTCTTC
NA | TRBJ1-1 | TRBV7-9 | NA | CASSLAWAEAFF | TGTGCCAGCAGCTTAGCGTGGGCTGAAGCTTTCTTT
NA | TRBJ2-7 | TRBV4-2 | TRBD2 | CASSQDSGGLAIYEQYF | TGTGCCAGCAGCCAAGATAGTGGAGGACTAGCGATCTACGAGCAGTACTTC
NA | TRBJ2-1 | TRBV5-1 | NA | CASSWSYNEQFF | TGCGCCAGCAGCTGGTCCTACAATGAGCAGTTCTTC
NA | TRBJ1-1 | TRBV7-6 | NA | CASVAGGTNTEAFF | TGTGCCAGCGTAGCGGGGGGCACGAACACTGAAGCTTTCTTT
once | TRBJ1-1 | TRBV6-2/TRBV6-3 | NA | CASSYKAYTEAFF | TGTGCCAGCAGTTACAAGGCCTACACTGAAGCTTTCTTT
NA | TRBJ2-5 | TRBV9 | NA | CASSVKGRYQETQYF | TGTGCCAGCAGCGTAAAAGGGAGGTACCAAGAGACCCAGTACTTC
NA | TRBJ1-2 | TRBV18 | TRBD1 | CASSPVGGQDYGYTF | TGTGCCAGCTCACCAGTCGGGGGACAGGACTATGGCTACACCTTC
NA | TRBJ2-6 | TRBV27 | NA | CASSSHSGANVLTF | TGTGCCAGCAGTTCTCACTCTGGGGCCAACGTCCTGACTTTC
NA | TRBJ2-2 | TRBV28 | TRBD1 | CASSAPDRVTGELFF | TGTGCCAGCAGTGCGCCGGACAGGGTAACCGGGGAGCTGTTTTTT
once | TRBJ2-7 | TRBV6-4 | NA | CASSPPQRRVYEQYF | TGTGCCAGCAGCCCCCCCCAGCGCCGAGTTTACGAGCAGTACTTC
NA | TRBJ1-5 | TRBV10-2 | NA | CASSTRGDNQPQHF | TGCGCCAGCAGTACTAGGGGAGACAATCAGCCCCAGCATTTT
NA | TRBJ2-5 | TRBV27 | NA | CASSIFGAYRETQYF | TGTGCCAGCAGCATCTTTGGCGCCTACAGGGAGACCCAGTACTTC
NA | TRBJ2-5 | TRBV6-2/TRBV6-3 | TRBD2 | CASSQPGGRETQYF | TGTGCCAGCAGCCAACCGGGGGGTCGGGAGACCCAGTACTTC
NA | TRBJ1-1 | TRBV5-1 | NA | CASSLVRGDTEAFF | TGCGCCAGCAGCTTGGTGCGGGGAGACACTGAAGCTTTCTTT
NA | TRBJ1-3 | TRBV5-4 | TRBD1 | CASSPGQGLIGNTIYF | TGTGCCAGCAGCCCAGGACAGGGGTTGATTGGAAACACCATATATTTT
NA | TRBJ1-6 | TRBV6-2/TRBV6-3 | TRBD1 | CASSPTGVNLNNSPLHF | TGTGCCAGCAGTCCGACAGGGGTTAACTTGAATAATTCACCCCTCCACTTT
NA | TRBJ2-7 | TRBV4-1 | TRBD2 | CASSQEAEVAGPSYEQYF | TGCGCCAGCAGCCAAGAAGCAGAAGTAGCGGGACCTTCCTACGAGCAGTACTTC
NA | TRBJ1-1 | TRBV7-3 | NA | CASSLSPRAEAFF | TGTGCCAGCAGCTTATCGCCGCGAGCTGAAGCTTTCTTT
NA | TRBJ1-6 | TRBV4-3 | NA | CASSQKLTGMRSPLHF | TGCGCCAGCAGCCAAAAGCTCACAGGGATGCGTTCACCCCTCCACTTT
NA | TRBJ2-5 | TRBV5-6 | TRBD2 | CASSSSGSQETQYF | TGTGCCAGCAGCTCAAGCGGGAGTCAAGAGACCCAGTACTTC